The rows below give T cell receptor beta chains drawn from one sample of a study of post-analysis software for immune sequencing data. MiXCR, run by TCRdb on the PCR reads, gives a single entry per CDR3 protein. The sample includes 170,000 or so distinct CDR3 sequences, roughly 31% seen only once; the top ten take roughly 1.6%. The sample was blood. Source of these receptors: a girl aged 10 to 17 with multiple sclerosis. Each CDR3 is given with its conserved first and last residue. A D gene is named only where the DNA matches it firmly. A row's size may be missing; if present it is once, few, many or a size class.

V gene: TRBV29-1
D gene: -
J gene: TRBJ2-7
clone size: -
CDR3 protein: CSVSPGVRGPHEQYF
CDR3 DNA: TGCAGCGTCAGTCCAGGGGTCCGGGGTCCCCACGAGCAGTACTTC

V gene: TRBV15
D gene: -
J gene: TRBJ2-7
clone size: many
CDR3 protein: CATSRDVVAFGYEQYF
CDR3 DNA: TGTGCCACCAGCAGAGATGTCGTAGCCTTTGGATACGAGCAGTACTTC

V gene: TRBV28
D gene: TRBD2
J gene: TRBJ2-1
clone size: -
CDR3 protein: CASRIAGGNEQFF
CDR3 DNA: TGTGCCAGCAGAATAGCGGGAGGGAATGAGCAGTTCTTC

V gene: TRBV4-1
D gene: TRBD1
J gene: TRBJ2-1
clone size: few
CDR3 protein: CASSHTPGTGNEQFF
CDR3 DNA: TGCGCCAGCAGCCACACTCCCGGGACAGGGAATGAGCAGTTCTTC

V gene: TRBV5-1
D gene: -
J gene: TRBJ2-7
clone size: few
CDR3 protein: CARSLIIPPYEQYF
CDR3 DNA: TGCGCCCGCAGCTTGATCATTCCGCCCTACGAGCAGTACTTC

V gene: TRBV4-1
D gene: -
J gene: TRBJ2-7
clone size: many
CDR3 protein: CASSYVGGEQYF
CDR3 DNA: TGCGCCAGCAGTTATGTAGGTGGGGAGCAGTACTTC

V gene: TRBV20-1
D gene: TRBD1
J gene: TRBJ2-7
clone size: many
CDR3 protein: CSARVYRGRSYEQYF
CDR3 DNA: TGCAGTGCTAGAGTGTACAGGGGACGATCCTACGAGCAGTACTTC

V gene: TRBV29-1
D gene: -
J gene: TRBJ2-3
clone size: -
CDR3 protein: CSGLDQGWYTDTQYF
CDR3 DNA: TGCAGCGGACTGGACCAGGGATGGTACACAGATACGCAGTATTTT

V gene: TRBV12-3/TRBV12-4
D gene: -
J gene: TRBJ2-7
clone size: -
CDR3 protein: CASSLASYYEQYF
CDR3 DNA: TGTGCCAGCAGTTTAGCCAGCTACTACGAGCAGTACTTC

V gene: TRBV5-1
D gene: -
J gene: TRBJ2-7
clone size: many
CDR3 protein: CASSYVQVPGEQYF
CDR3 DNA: TGCGCCAGCAGCTACGTCCAGGTCCCAGGCGAGCAGTACTTC

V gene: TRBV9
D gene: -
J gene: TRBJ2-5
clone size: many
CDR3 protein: CASSVGLAMETQYF
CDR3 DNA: TGTGCCAGCAGCGTAGGGCTAGCGATGGAGACCCAGTACTTC

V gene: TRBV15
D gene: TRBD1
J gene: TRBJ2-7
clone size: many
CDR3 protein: CATSRTLTGYEQYF
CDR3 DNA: TGTGCCACCAGCCGAACTTTGACAGGGTACGAGCAGTACTTC

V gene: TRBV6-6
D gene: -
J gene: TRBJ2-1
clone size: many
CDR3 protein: CASRSLASSYNEQFF
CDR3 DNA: TGTGCCAGCAGATCCCTGGCTAGCTCCTACAATGAGCAGTTCTTC

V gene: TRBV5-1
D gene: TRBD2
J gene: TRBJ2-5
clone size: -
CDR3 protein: CASRPLAGIDEQYF
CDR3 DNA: TGCGCCAGCAGGCCACTAGCGGGGATCGATGAGCAGTACTTC

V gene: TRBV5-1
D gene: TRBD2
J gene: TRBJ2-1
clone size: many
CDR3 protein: CASSPTSGNSYNEQFF
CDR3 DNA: TGCGCCAGCAGCCCTACAAGCGGGAACTCCTACAATGAGCAGTTCTTC

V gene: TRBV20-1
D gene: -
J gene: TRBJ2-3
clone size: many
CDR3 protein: CSACPEGRADTQYF
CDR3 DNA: TGCAGTGCTTGCCCGGAGGGCCGAGCAGATACGCAGTATTTT

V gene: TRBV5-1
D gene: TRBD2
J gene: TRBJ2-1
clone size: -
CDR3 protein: CASSFLASGRADNEQFF
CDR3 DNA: TGCGCCAGCAGCTTCCTCGCTAGCGGGAGGGCAGACAATGAGCAGTTCTTC

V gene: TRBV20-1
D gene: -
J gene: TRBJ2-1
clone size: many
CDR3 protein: CSARGELSRYYNEQFF
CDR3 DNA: TGCAGTGCTAGAGGGGAACTCTCACGATACTACAATGAGCAGTTCTTC

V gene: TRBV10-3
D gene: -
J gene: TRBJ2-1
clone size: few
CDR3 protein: CAISDSDETFF
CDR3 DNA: TGTGCCATCAGTGATTCGGACGAGACGTTCTTC

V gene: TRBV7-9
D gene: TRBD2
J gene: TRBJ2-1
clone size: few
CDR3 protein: CASSLGLAYYNEQFF
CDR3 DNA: TGTGCCAGCAGCTTGGGACTAGCATATTACAATGAGCAGTTCTTC

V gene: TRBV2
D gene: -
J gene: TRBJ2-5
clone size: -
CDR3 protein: CASTETGTLEETQYF
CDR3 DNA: TGTGCCAGCACCGAGACCGGGACTTTAGAAGAGACCCAGTACTTC

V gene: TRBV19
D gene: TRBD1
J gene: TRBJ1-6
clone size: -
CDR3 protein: CASSPLSGGSKNNSPLHF
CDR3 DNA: TGTGCCAGTAGTCCGCTCTCAGGGGGTTCAAAGAATAATTCACCCCTCCACTTT

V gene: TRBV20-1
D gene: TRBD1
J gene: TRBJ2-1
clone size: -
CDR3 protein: CSARQGYLTYNEQFF
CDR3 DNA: TGCAGTGCCAGACAGGGGTATCTTACTTACAATGAGCAGTTCTTC

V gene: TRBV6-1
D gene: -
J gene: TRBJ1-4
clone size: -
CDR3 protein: CASSSGSLRDEKLFF
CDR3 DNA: TGTGCCAGCAGTTCCGGGAGTTTGCGGGATGAAAAACTGTTTTTT

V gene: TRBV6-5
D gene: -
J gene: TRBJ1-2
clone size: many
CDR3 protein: CASSYGTQRGYGYTF
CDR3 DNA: TGTGCCAGCAGTTACGGGACCCAACGGGGCTATGGCTACACCTTC

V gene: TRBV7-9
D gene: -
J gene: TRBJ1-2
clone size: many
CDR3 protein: CASSSSIGGAEGYTF
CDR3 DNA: TGTGCCAGCAGCTCGTCGATAGGGGGGGCAGAGGGCTACACCTTC

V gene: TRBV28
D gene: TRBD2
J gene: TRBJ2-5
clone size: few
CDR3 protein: CASMTSGAEQETQYF
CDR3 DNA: TGTGCCAGCATGACTAGCGGGGCAGAACAAGAGACCCAGTACTTC

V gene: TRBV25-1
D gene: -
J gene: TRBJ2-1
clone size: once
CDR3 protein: CASSVGRYNEQFF
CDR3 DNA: TGTGCCAGCAGTGTCGGACGGTACAATGAGCAGTTCTTC

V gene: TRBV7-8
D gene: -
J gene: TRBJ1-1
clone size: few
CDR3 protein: CASSHYGVQGTEAFF
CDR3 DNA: TGTGCCAGCAGCCACTACGGGGTCCAGGGGACTGAAGCTTTCTTT

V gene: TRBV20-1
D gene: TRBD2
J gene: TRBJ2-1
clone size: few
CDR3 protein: CSAREWETSGRAFILNEQFF
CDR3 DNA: TGCAGTGCTAGAGAGTGGGAGACTAGCGGGAGGGCCTTTATTCTCAATGAGCAGTTCTTC

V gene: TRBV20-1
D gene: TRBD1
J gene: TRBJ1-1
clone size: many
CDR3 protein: CSAQGQEGASYTEAFF
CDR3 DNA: TGCAGTGCCCAAGGACAGGAGGGTGCCTCCTACACTGAAGCTTTCTTT

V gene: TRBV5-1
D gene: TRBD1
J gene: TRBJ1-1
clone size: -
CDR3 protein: CASSLGGAQMNTEAFF
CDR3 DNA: TGCGCCAGCAGCTTAGGGGGCGCACAAATGAACACTGAAGCTTTCTTT

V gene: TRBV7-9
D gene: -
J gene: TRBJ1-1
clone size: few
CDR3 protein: CASSAQDDSLNTEAFF
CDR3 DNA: TGTGCCAGCAGCGCACAAGACGACAGTCTGAACACTGAAGCTTTCTTT

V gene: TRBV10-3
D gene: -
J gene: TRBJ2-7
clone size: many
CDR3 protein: CAISEIHYEQYF
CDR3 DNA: TGTGCCATCAGTGAGATACACTACGAGCAGTACTTC

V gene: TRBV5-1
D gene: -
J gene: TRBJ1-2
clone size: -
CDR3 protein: CASSKKWGRNYGYTF
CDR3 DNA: TGCGCCAGCAGCAAAAAATGGGGCCGGAACTATGGCTACACCTTC

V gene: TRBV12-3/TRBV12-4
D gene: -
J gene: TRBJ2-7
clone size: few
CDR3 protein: CASSNSFRAWGRYEQYF
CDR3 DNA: TGTGCCAGCAGTAACTCGTTCCGGGCCTGGGGACGGTACGAGCAGTACTTC

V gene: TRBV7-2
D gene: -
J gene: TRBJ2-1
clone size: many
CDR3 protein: CASSQNPTGEQFF
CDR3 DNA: TGTGCCAGCAGTCAAAACCCCACCGGGGAGCAGTTCTTC

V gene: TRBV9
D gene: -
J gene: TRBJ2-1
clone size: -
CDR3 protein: CASSGLAGEQFF
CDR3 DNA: TGTGCCAGCAGCGGTCTAGCAGGGGAGCAGTTCTTC

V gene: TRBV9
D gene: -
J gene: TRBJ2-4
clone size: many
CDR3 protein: CASSVAGLGENIQYF
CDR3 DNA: TGTGCCAGCAGCGTCGCCGGTTTGGGAGAGAACATTCAGTACTTC

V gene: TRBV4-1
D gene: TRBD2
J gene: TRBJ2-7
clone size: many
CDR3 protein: CASSQPTAGGRSYEQYF
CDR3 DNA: TGCGCCAGCAGCCAACCAACGGCGGGAGGTAGGTCCTACGAGCAGTACTTC

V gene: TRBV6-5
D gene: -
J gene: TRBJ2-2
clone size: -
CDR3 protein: CASSYLQGWRADGELFF
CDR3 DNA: TGTGCCAGCAGTTACCTACAGGGGTGGAGGGCGGACGGGGAGCTGTTTTTT

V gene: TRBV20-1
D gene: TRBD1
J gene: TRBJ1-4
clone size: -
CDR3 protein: CSAPTGTEDEKLFF
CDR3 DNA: TGCAGTGCCCCAACCGGGACAGAAGATGAAAAACTGTTTTTT

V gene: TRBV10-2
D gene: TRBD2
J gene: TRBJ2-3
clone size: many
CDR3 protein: CASARTSGIDTQYF
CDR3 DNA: TGCGCCAGCGCTAGGACTAGCGGGATTGATACGCAGTATTTT

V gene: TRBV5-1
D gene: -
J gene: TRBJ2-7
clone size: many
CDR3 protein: CASSLHTSYEQYF
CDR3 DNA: TGCGCCAGCAGCTTGCACACCTCCTACGAGCAGTACTTC

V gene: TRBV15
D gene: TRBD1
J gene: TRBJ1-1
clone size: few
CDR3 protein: CATSRATSGTGNTEAFF
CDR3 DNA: TGTGCCACCAGCAGGGCTACCTCCGGGACAGGGAACACTGAAGCTTTCTTT

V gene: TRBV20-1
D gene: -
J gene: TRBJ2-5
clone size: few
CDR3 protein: CSAIQLSGLKETQYF
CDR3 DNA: TGCAGTGCTATCCAGCTGTCGGGCTTGAAAGAGACCCAGTACTTC

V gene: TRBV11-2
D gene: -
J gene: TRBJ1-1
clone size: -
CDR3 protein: CASSPQGYMNTEAFF
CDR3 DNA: TGTGCCAGCAGCCCGCAAGGGTACATGAACACTGAAGCTTTCTTT

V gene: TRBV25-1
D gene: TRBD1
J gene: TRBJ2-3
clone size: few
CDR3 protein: CASSEWSTGEVTDTQYF
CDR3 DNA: TGTGCCAGCAGTGAATGGTCGACAGGGGAGGTCACAGATACGCAGTATTTT

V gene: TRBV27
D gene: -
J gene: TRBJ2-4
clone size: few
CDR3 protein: CASRRGQALTATKNIQYF
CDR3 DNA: TGTGCCAGCAGAAGGGGCCAGGCCTTAACCGCGACCAAAAACATTCAGTACTTC

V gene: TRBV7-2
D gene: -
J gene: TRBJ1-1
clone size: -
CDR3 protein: CASSRNTGHAFF
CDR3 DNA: TGTGCCAGCAGCCGAAATACCGGACATGCTTTCTTT

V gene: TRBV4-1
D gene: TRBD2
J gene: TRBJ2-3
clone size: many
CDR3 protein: CASSQIAGTDTQYF
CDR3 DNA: TGCGCCAGCAGCCAAATAGCGGGAACAGATACGCAGTATTTT

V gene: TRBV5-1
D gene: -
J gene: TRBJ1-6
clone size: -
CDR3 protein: CGGGKLNNSPLHF
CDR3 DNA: TGCGGAGGCGGAAAATTAAATAATTCACCCCTCCACTTT